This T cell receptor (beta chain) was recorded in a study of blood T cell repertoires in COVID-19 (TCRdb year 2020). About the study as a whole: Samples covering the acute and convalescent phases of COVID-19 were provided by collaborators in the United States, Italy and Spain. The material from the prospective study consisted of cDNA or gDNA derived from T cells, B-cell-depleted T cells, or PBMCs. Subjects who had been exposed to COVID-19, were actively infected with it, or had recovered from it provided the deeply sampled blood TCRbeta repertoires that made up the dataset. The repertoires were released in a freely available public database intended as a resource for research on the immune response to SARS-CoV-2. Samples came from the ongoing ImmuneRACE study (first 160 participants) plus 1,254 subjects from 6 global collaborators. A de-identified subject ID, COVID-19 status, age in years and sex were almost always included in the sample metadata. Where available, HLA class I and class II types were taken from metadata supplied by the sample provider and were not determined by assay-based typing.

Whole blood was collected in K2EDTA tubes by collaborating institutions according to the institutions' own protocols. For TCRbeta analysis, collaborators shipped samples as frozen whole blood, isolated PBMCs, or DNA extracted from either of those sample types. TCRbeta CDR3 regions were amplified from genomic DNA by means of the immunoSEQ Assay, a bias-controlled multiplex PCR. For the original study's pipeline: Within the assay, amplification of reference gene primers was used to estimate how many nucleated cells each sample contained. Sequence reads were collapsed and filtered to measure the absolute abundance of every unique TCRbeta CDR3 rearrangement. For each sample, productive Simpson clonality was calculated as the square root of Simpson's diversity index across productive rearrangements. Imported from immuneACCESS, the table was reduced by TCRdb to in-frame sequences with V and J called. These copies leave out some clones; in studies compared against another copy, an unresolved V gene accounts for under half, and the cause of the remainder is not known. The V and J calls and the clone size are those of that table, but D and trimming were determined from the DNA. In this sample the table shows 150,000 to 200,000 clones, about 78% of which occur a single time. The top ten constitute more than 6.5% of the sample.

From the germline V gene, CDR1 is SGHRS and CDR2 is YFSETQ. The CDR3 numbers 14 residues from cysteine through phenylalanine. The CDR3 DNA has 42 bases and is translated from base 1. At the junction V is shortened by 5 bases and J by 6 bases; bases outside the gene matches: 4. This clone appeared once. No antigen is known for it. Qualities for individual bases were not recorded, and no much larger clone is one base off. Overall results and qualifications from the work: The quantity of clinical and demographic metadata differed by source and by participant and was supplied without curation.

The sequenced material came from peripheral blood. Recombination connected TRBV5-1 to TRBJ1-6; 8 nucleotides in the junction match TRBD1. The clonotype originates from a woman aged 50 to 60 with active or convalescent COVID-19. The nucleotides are TGCGCCAGCAGATTAGACAGGGGTAATTCACCCCTCCACTTT. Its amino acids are CASRLDRGNSPLHF.